Listed below are T cell receptor beta chains from one sample, sequenced in a study of PD-1 blockade in classical Hodgkin lymphoma. Only in-frame clones appear in the TCRdb table, and some are missing; sequencing was by immunoSEQ multiplex PCR. The data hold around 20,000 clones, with 75% to 85% observed a single time. Sequenced here: peripheral blood mononuclear cells (PBMCs), sampled before the second cycle of nivolumab. The receptors here all came from a human donor with classical Hodgkin lymphoma. CDR3s leave out the opening cysteine and the closing phenylalanine or tryptophan. Some rows have no size entry. The others give once, few or many, or a class for an expanded clone.

V	size	J	CDR3
TRBV13	few	TRBJ2-7	ASSSGTLGHEQY
TRBV10-3	few	TRBJ1-1	AIRSMNTEAF
TRBV30	-	TRBJ2-6	AWRGVHWGSGANVLT
TRBV5-6	-	TRBJ2-1	ASGEGYKRLYNEQF
TRBV30	-	TRBJ2-1	AWSVPRGLYNEQF
TRBV29-1	-	TRBJ2-3	SVEEGLSTDTQY
TRBV7-9	-	TRBJ1-1	ASSFGNTEAF
TRBV29-1	few	TRBJ2-1	SVADPGQGYEQF
TRBV28	-	TRBJ1-5	ASSLSGQGRMQPQH
TRBV27	-	TRBJ1-2	ASSFSRHDGYT
TRBV9	few	TRBJ1-4	ASSSGTGSEKLF
TRBV2	once	TRBJ1-1	ASRAGNTEAF
TRBV4-3	once	TRBJ1-2	ASSQDIEQALNYGYT
TRBV13	once	TRBJ2-5	ASSSKGGLAVQETQY
TRBV19	once	TRBJ1-2	ASSPNSLPDYGYT
TRBV6-6	-	TRBJ1-2	ASSHSTGDGYT
TRBV7-8	-	TRBJ2-7	ASSLYPSVWKGSYEQY
TRBV6-5	-	TRBJ1-3	ASSYDRAGNTIY